The 27 T cell receptor beta chains below were found in one sample sequenced in a study of CD8 T cells in ankylosing spondylitis. Overall study results and limits: Seven or eight highly homologous variants made up a TCR beta motif, and this motif appeared characteristic of ankylosing spondylitis blood.

Their antigens remain unidentified. TCRdb re-called the 5' RACE reads through MiXCR, storing one row per CDR3 protein. The table lists around 770,000 distinct CDR3 sequences, around 19% of them singletons. Input material: blood, either unsorted or a sorted T cell fraction (not recorded which). The receptors come from a male donor with ankylosing spondylitis.

The chain carries TRBV27 and TRBJ2-1; D is uncertain. V was shortened by 6 bases and J by 8 bases, with 17 bases between the two germline ends. CDR1 and CDR2 (germline): MNHEY, SMNVEV (reference sequence). This CDR3 has 14 amino acids. The CDR3 here is CASSLRIFDDEQFF. The CDR3 DNA follows: TGTGCCAGCAGCTTACGGATCTTCGACGATGAGCAGTTCTTC.

V usage is TRBV5-1 and J usage is TRBJ1-1, with TRBD1 matching over 8 bases. V trimming: 3 bases; J trimming: 1 base; junction bases outside the gene matches: 14. The CDR3 covers 18 residues. Germline V lookup: CDR1 SGHRS, CDR2 YFSETQ. This chain's CDR3 is CASSSAGGMGSRNTEAFF. Written as DNA, the CDR3 is TGCGCCAGCAGCTCGGCAGGGGGCATGGGTTCTAGGAACACTGAAGCTTTCTTT.

The sample holds many counts of this clonotype. The gene calls are TRBV27 and TRBJ2-3; D gene uncertain. The V end was cut by 5 bases, the J end by 2 bases, with 17 bases between. This CDR3 is built from 16 residues. The germline V gene encodes CDR1 MNHEY and CDR2 SMNVEV (reference sequence). The CDR3 spells CASSPSTTQLTDTQYF. The DNA of the CDR3 is TGTGCCAGCAGTCCCAGCACTACCCAACTCACAGATACGCAGTATTTT.

This clonotype turned up a few times. The chain couples TRBV5-1 to TRBJ1-1, with unresolved D. Germline-derived CDR1 and CDR2 are SGHRS and YFSETQ. The CDR3 spans 15 residues. The germline V and J ends were trimmed by 0 bases and 0 bases, with 9 bases remaining between them. The CDR3 spells CASSLGAEMNTEAFF. CDR3 coding DNA: TGCGCCAGCAGCTTGGGGGCAGAGATGAACACTGAAGCTTTCTTT. Full variable domain (remainder filled in from reference TRBV5-1 and TRBJ1-1): KAGVTQTPRYLIKTRGQQVTLSCSPISGHRSVSWYQQTPGQGLQFLFEYFSETQRNKGNFPGRFSGRQFSNSRSEMNVSTLELGDSALYLCASSLGAEMNTEAFFGQGTRLTVV.

This clonotype was counted a few times. The chain couples TRBV5-1 to TRBJ2-7; a possible D gene is TRBD1 (5 bases). The CDR3 has 14 residues. V lost 1 base to trimming and J lost 5 bases, with 13 bases between them. Per germline, CDR1 SGHRS and CDR2 YFSETQ. The CDR3 DNA follows: TGCGCCAGCAGCTTGAGTAGGGGTTTCGACGAGCAGTACTTC. This codes for CASSLSRGFDEQYF.

V gene TRBV7-9 combines with J gene TRBJ2-5; 7 bases match TRBD2. This CDR3 is 15 amino acids long. Looked up from germline, CDR1 is SEHNR and CDR2 is FQNEAQ (reference sequence). The V gene end was trimmed by 3 bases and the J gene end by 5 bases; junction bases not matched to a gene: 9. The CDR3 DNA is TGTGCCAGCAGCTTCCCCCGGGACGGGGGGGAGACCCAGTACTTC. Amino acid sequence: CASSFPRDGGETQYF.

To note about this clonotype: At one of its ends the junction is not consistent with the germline gene, which may arise from a read error. V usage is TRBV12-3 or TRBV12-4 and J usage is TRBJ2-3; D is possibly TRBD2 (5 bases). This CDR3 is built from 18 residues. The CDR3, as DNA: TGTGCCTGCAGTTCCTTCCTGGACTCCCATCCTAGCACAGATACGCAGTATTTT. This encodes CACSSFLDSHPSTDTQYF.

This chain's CDR3 is CATSQMGATNEKLFF. DNA for the CDR3: TGTGCCACCAGCCAAATGGGGGCAACTAATGAAAAACTGTTTTTT. The chain combines TRBV15 with TRBJ1-4; perhaps TRBD1 as D (5 bases). The CDR3 totals 15 residues. From germline, CDR1 is LNHNV and CDR2 YYDKDF (reference sequence). Trimming left V 5 bases short and J 0 bases short, with 10 bases between. Variable domain in full (rest from reference TRBV15 and TRBJ1-4): DAMVIQNPRYQVTQFGKPVTLSCSQTLNHNVMYWYQQKSSQAPKLLFHYYDKDFNNEADTPDNFQSRRPNTSFCFLDIRSPGLGDTAMYLCATSQMGATNEKLFFGSGTQLSVL.

This clonotype was counted many times. The V gene is TRBV27, the J gene TRBJ2-7; D is perhaps TRBD1 or TRBD2 (5 bases each). The germline V and J ends were trimmed by 6 bases and 2 bases, with 17 bases remaining between them. The CDR3 runs to 15 residues. The germline V gene has CDR1 MNHEY and CDR2 SMNVEV (reference sequence). The CDR3 coding sequence is TGTGCCAGCAGCCGCCGGGGCTACAGTACCTACGAGCAGTACTTC. Amino acids: CASSRRGYSTYEQYF.

A few counts support this clonotype. The genes are TRBV6-1 and TRBJ2-3; D is perhaps TRBD2 (5 bases). Per the germline V gene, CDR1 is MNHNS and CDR2 is SASEGT. The CDR3 is made up of 17 amino acids. The V and J ends lost 6 bases and 2 bases respectively, with 21 bases between them. The chain's CDR3 is CASRSPQLGKNTDTQYF. In DNA, the CDR3 is TGTGCCAGCAGGAGCCCCCAACTAGGGAAAAACACAGATACGCAGTATTTT.

This clonotype has only a few counts. This chain uses TRBV7-2 with TRBJ2-4; D might be TRBD2 (6 bases). The CDR3 has 15 amino acids. CDR1 and CDR2 (germline): SGHTA, FQGNSA. Deletions cut 1 base from V and 6 bases from J, with 13 bases between. CDR3 protein: CASSLGTGDTNIQYF. The CDR3 DNA follows: TGTGCCAGCAGCTTAGGCACGGGAGATACAAACATTCAGTACTTC. Drawing the rest from reference TRBV7-2 and TRBJ2-4, the complete variable domain is GAGVSQSPSNKVTEKGKDVELRCDPISGHTALYWYRQSLGQGLEFLIYFQGNSAPDKSGLPSDRFSAERTGGSVSTLTIQRTQQEDSAVYLCASSLGTGDTNIQYFGAGTRLSVL.

CDR3 bases: TGTGCCAGCGCAGGCGGGGGCACCTACGAGCAGTACTTC. Protein product: CASAGGGTYEQYF. The chain links TRBV6-2 or TRBV6-3 to TRBJ2-7, with a possible D match to TRBD2 (7 bases). Germline V gives CDR1 MNHEY, CDR2 SVGEGT. The CDR3 covers 13 residues. Trimming removed 8 bases at V and 2 bases at J, with 13 bases between.

A note on this clonotype: One junction end does not reproduce the germline sequence, and a read error may be involved. This rearrangement joins TRBV5-1 to TRBJ2-4; weak D call: TRBD2 (6 bases). CDR3 length: 13 residues. Germline CDR1 and CDR2: SGHRS and YFSETQ. The CDR3 here is CANSLGGKNIQYF. Written as DNA, the CDR3 is TGCGCCAACAGCTTGGGGGGAAAAAACATTCAGTACTTC. Combining the CDR3 with reference TRBV5-1 and TRBJ2-4 gives the whole variable domain KAGVTQTPRYLIKTRGQQVTLSCSPISGHRSVSWYQQTPGQGLQFLFEYFSETQRNKGNFPGRFSGRQFSNSRSEMNVSTLELGDSALYLCANSLGGKNIQYFGAGTRLSVL.

The rearrangement links TRBV9 to TRBJ2-1; D is undetermined. The CDR3 covers 16 residues. V lost 3 bases to trimming and J lost 0 bases, with 13 bases between them. Germline CDR1 SGDLS, CDR2 YYNGEE. The CDR3 reads CASSALSASSYNEQFF. The DNA for the CDR3 is TGTGCCAGCAGCGCCCTTTCGGCCAGCTCCTACAATGAGCAGTTCTTC.

The genes are TRBV12-3 or TRBV12-4 and TRBJ2-7, with D perhaps TRBD2 (6 bases). The V gene lost 5 bases and the J gene lost 0 bases, with 11 bases spanning the gap. The CDR3 loop spans 14 amino acids. This CDR3 reads CASSTGVSSYEQYF. Here the CDR3 DNA reads TGTGCCAGCAGTACGGGGGTTAGCTCCTACGAGCAGTACTTC.

J is TRBJ2-7 and V is TRBV20-1, with D possibly TRBD2 on 6 matching bases. The CDR3 has 16 amino acids. Per germline, CDR1 DFQATT and CDR2 SNEGSKA (reference sequence). Trimming shortened V by 0 bases and J by 2 bases, and 17 bases separated the two germline ends. The CDR3 spells CSARDSRGGGAYEQYF. The CDR3 DNA is TGCAGTGCTAGAGATTCCCGAGGCGGAGGGGCCTACGAGCAGTACTTC.

In its sample, this clonotype was seen a few times. The chain employs TRBV15 and TRBJ1-2; TRBD1 aligns across 10 bases. The germline CDR1 and CDR2 sequences are LNHNV and YYDKDF (reference sequence). The ends lost 3 bases at V and 3 bases at J; junction bases unmatched: 10. The CDR3 runs 17 residues. Here the CDR3 DNA reads TGTGCCACCAGCAGTTCCGGGACAGGGGTCGTTGACTATGGCTACACCTTC. This encodes CATSSSGTGVVDYGYTF. The complete variable domain, with remaining parts taken from reference TRBV15 and TRBJ1-2, reads DAMVIQNPRYQVTQFGKPVTLSCSQTLNHNVMYWYQQKSSQAPKLLFHYYDKDFNNEADTPDNFQSRRPNTSFCFLDIRSPGLGDTAMYLCATSSSGTGVVDYGYTFGSGTRLTVV.

The chain links TRBV7-3 to TRBJ2-1; unclear D gene. CDR3 length equals 13 residues. Trimming took 2 bases from V and 8 from J, leaving 10 bases between them. Germline V lookup: CDR1 SGHTA, CDR2 FQGTGA. The CDR3 nucleotides read TGTGCCAGCAGCTTACCTCCCGGCGATGAGCAGTTCTTC. Translation: CASSLPPGDEQFF.

This clonotype was found a few times. The chain joins TRBV28 to TRBJ2-3; tentatively, D is TRBD2 (5 bases). Germline assignment: CDR1 MDHEN and CDR2 SYDVKM. CDR3 length: 15 amino acids. Trimming removed 1 base from V and 3 bases from J, with 11 bases in between. The CDR3 reads CASSLLRGLTDTQYF. CDR3 nucleotides: TGTGCCAGCAGTTTATTACGAGGGTTGACAGATACGCAGTATTTT. Drawing the rest from reference TRBV28 and TRBJ2-3, the complete variable domain is DVKVTQSSRYLVKRTGEKVFLECVQDMDHENMFWYRQDPGLGLRLIYFSYDVKMKEKGDIPEGYSVSREKKERFSLILESASTNQTSMYLCASSLLRGLTDTQYFGPGTRLTVL.

The V call is TRBV6-1, the J call TRBJ2-7; D possibly corresponds to TRBD2 (6 bases). The CDR3 runs 14 residues. The germline CDR1 and CDR2 sequences are MNHNS and SASEGT. The V gene lost 7 bases and the J gene lost 3 bases, with 16 bases spanning the gap. The CDR3 here is CASTPLAESYEQYF. The CDR3 DNA sequence: TGTGCCAGCACCCCACTAGCTGAAAGCTACGAGCAGTACTTC.

The table lists this clonotype with a few counts. The rearrangement links TRBV7-6 to TRBJ2-5; D possibly corresponds to TRBD1 (5 bases). Germline V CDR1 and CDR2: SGHVS, FNYEAQ. Trimming cost V 5 bases and J 5 bases, with 30 bases left between them. CDR3 length: 19 residues. The CDR3 coding sequence is TGTGCCAGCAGCCCCAGACAGTCCCCCTCAATTAAGGAACAGGAGACCCAGTACTTC. It encodes CASSPRQSPSIKEQETQYF.

In its sample, this clonotype was seen a few times. The chain links TRBV11-2 to TRBJ1-1, with D perhaps TRBD1 (5 bases). Germline V gives CDR1 SGHAT, CDR2 FQNNGV. The CDR3 contains 18 residues. Deletions cut 1 base from V and 4 bases from J, with 22 bases between. CDR3 in amino acids: CASSLGRDGVPLGTEAFF. The CDR3 DNA is TGTGCCAGCAGCTTAGGCCGGGACGGAGTACCTTTGGGCACTGAAGCTTTCTTT.

This clonotype appeared a few times. The V call is TRBV4-1, the J call TRBJ2-7; TRBD1 matches at 7 bases. With V trimmed by 3 bases and J by 2 bases, 10 bases remained unmatched. Germline CDR1 MGHRA, CDR2 YSYEKL. This CDR3 region has 16 residues. CDR3 sequence: CASSHLTGVGPYEQYF. CDR3 nucleotides: TGCGCCAGCAGCCACCTAACAGGGGTGGGCCCCTACGAGCAGTACTTC.

Only a few counts were recorded for this clonotype. This rearrangement joins TRBV27 to TRBJ2-7; 10 nucleotides match TRBD2. Trimming cost V 2 bases and J 3 bases; bases outside gene matches: 4. The CDR3 totals 15 residues. CDR1 and CDR2 from the germline V gene are MNHEY and SMNVEV (reference sequence). The DNA of the CDR3 is TGTGCCAGCAGTTTAAAAGCGGGGGGGCTCTACGAGCAGTACTTC. It yields the protein CASSLKAGGLYEQYF.

This clonotype was seen ten or more times. V is TRBV6-5 and J is TRBJ1-2; D unresolved. The CDR3 length is 11 residues. Trimming stripped 5 bases from V and 5 bases from J, with 6 bases between. In germline, CDR1 is MNHEY, CDR2 SVGAGI. In DNA form, the CDR3 reads TGTGCCAGCAGTGAGGGATATGGCTACACCTTC. Translating it yields CASSEGYGYTF.

The chain is built from TRBV20-1 and TRBJ1-2, with D possibly matching TRBD1 (5 bases). Trimming removed 6 bases at V and 8 bases at J, with 7 bases between. The germline V gene has CDR1 DFQATT and CDR2 SNEGSKA (reference sequence). This CDR3 spans 9 amino acids. The CDR3 DNA reads as TGCAGTGCGGGGCCGGGCTACACCTTC. This translates into CSAGPGYTF.

This clonotype has more than one count but fewer than ten. This chain links TRBV25-1 with TRBJ2-3, with unresolved D. CDR1 is MGHDK, CDR2 SYGVNS, per germline. Trimming stripped 3 bases from V and 9 bases from J, with 4 bases between. The CDR3 covers 10 residues. The CDR3 coding sequence is TGTGCCAGCAGTGAGGGAACGCAGTATTTT. It is translated as CASSEGTQYF.